Sequencing of this T cell receptor beta chain was carried out in a study of blood T cell repertoires in COVID-19. Study information: Whether acute or convalescent, the COVID-19 samples came from the United States, Italy and Spain.

Germline V gives CDR1 SGDLS, CDR2 YYNGEE. The length of the CDR3 is 15 residues. Trimming shortened V by 3 bases and J by 6 bases, and 15 bases separated the two germline ends. Per the original data handling: From reference gene primer amplification, estimates of nucleated cell counts were derived. Measured with immunoSEQ multiplex PCR; TCRdb has only the in-frame clones, and not every one. That table supplies the V and J calls and clone size; D and trimming were determined from the DNA. In the table there are roughly 380,000 clones, more than 85% of which are singletons. The clonotype was recovered from a woman aged 25 to 45 who had recovered from COVID-19. The sequenced sample consisted of PBMCs or T cells enriched from blood (not recorded which). The V and J genes are TRBV9 and TRBJ2-2, with D maybe TRBD1 (6 bases). CDR3 sequence (DNA): TGTGCCAGCAGCGGTACAGGGCGCCCGGCCGGGGAGCTGTTTTTT. It yields the protein CASSGTGRPAGELFF.